This paragraph covers one T cell receptor beta chain sequence. Germline V gene data show CDR1 as SEHNR and CDR2 as FQNEAQ (reference sequence). The V and J ends lost 4 bases and 7 bases respectively, with 14 bases between them. The length of the CDR3 is 13 residues. The data originate from a study of blood T cell repertoires in COVID-19. Study-level background: From T cells, B-cell-depleted T cells, or PBMCs came the material, which was cDNA or gDNA.

In the original analysis: Estimation of nucleated cell counts relied on the amplification of reference gene primers. Sequencing was performed with immunoSEQ multiplex PCR; in TCRdb, only in-frame clones are kept and a portion is missing. V and J calls and clone size are those listed in that table; D and trimming were worked out from the DNA. The sample contains 95,000 to 120,000 clones, 84% of which appear only once. The sample was peripheral blood. This chain links TRBV7-9 with TRBJ2-7; weak D call: TRBD2 (5 bases). The receptor comes from a woman in her thirties or forties with acute or convalescent COVID-19. Here the CDR3 reads CASSYRDHGEQYF. The CDR3 DNA reads as TGTGCCAGCAGCTACCGGGATCACGGAGAGCAGTACTTC. Full variable domain (missing parts from reference TRBV7-9 and TRBJ2-7): DTGVSQNPRHKITKRGQNVTFRCDPISEHNRLYWYRQTLGQGPEFLTYFQNEAQLEKSRLLSDRFSAERPKGSFSTLEIQRTEQGDSAMYLCASSYRDHGEQYFGPGTRLTVT.